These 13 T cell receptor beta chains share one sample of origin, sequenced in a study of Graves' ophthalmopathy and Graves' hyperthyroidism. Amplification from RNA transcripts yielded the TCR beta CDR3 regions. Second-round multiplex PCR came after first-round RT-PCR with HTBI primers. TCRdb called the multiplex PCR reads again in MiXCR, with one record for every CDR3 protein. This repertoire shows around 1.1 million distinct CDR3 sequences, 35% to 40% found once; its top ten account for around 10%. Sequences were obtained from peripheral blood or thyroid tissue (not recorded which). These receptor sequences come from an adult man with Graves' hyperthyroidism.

The DNA for the CDR3 is TGTGCCAGCAGTGGGGAGACAGGGGTCTCTGGGGCCAACGTCCTGACTTTC. Protein: CASSGETGVSGANVLTF. V is TRBV2 and J is TRBJ2-6; 8 bases agree with TRBD1. CDR1 and CDR2 from the germline V gene are SNHLY and FYNNEI. The CDR3 sequence is 17 residues long. The V and J ends lost 4 bases and 0 bases, in that order; junction bases with no gene match: 5.

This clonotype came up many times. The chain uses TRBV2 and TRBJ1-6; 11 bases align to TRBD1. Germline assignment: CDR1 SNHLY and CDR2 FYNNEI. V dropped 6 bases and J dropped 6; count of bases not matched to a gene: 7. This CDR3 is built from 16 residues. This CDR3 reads CASSQDRGLGNSPLHF. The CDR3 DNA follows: TGTGCCAGCAGCCAGGACAGGGGGCTAGGTAATTCACCCCTCCACTTT.

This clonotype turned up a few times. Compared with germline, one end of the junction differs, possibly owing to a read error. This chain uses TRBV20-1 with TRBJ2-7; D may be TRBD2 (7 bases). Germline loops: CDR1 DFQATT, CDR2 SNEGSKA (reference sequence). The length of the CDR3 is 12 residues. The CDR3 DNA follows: TGCAGTGCTAGACCTGTGGGGGCGGGAGTGGACTTC. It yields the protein CSARPVGAGVDF.

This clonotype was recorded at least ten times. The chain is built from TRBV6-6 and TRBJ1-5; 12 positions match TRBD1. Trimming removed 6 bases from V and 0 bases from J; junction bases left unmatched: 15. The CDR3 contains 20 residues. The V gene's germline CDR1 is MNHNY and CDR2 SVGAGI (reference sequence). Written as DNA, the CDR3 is TGTGCCAGCAGCCGCAGGACCGGGACAGGGGGCGCGTATAGCAATCAGCCCCAGCATTTT. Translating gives CASSRRTGTGGAYSNQPQHF.

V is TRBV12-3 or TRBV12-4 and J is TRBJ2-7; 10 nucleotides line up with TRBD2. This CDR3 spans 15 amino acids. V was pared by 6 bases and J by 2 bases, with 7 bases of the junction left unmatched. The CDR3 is CASSRTSGKTYEQYF. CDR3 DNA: TGTGCCAGCAGCCGCACTAGCGGGAAAACCTACGAGCAGTACTTC.

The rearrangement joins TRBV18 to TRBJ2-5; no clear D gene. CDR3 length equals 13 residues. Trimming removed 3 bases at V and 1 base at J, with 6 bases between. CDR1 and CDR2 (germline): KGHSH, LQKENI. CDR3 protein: CASSPNSQETQYF. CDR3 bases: TGTGCCAGCTCACCGAATAGCCAAGAGACCCAGTACTTC.

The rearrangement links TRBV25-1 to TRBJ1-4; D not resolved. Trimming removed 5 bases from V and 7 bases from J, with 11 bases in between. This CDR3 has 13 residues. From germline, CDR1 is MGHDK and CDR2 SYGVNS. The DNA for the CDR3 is TGTGCCAGCAGTTTACCCGAAGTTGAAAAACTGTTTTTT. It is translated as CASSLPEVEKLFF.

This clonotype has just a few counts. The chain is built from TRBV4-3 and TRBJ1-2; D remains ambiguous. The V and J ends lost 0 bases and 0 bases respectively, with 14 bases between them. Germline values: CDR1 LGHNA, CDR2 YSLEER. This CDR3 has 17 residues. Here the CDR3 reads CASSQEGSGRSNYGYTF. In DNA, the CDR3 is TGCGCCAGCAGCCAAGAGGGCTCCGGCAGGTCTAACTATGGCTACACCTTC.

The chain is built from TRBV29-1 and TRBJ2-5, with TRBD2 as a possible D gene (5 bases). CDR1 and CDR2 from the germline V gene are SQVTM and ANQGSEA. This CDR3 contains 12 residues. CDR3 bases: TGCAGTTTCTCGCGGACTCAAGAGACCCAGTACTTC. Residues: CSFSRTQETQYF.

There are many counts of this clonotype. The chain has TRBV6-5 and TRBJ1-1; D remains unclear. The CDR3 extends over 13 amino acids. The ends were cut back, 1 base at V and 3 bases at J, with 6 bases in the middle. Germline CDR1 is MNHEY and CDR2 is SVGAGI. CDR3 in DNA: TGTGCCAGCAGTTACTATAAGGACACTGAAGCTTTCTTT. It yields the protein CASSYYKDTEAFF.

This CDR3 reads CSASKSNNQPQHF. CDR3 bases: TGCAGTGCTAGTAAGTCGAATAATCAGCCCCAGCATTTT. The chain employs TRBV20-1 and TRBJ1-5; D gene unclear. With 3 bases removed from V and 4 bases from J, the gap between germline ends came to 10 bases. The germline CDR1 and CDR2 sequences are DFQATT and SNEGSKA (reference sequence). The CDR3 totals 13 residues.

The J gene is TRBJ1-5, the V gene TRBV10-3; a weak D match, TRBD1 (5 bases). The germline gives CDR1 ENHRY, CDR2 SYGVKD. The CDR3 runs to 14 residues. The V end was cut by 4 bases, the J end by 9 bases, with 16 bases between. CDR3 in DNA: TGTGCCATCAGTGGGGACCTTAGGAGGACGCCCCAGCATTTT. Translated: CAISGDLRRTPQHF.

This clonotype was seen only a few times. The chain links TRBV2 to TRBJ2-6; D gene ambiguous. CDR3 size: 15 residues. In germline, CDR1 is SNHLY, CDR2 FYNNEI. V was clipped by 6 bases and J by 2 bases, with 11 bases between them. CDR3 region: CASSPISTGANVLTF. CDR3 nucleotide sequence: TGTGCCAGCAGCCCAATCTCAACTGGGGCCAACGTCCTGACTTTC.